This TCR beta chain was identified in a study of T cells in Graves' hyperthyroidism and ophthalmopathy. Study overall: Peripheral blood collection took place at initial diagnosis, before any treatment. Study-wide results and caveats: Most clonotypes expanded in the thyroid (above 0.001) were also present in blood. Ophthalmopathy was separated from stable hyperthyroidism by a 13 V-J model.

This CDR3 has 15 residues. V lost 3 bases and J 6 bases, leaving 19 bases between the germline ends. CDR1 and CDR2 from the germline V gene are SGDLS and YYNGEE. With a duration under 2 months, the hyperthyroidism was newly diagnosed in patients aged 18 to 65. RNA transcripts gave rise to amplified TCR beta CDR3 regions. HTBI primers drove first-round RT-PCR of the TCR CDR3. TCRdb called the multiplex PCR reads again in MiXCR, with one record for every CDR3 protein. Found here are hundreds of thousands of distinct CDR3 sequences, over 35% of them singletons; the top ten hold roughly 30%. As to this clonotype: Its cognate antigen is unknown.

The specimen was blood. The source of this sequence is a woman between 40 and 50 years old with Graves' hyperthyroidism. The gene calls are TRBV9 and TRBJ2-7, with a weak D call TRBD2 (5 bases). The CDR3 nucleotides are TGTGCCAGCAGCGGAGCTAGCTCAGTTTTAGGCGAGCAGTACTTC. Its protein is CASSGASSVLGEQYF. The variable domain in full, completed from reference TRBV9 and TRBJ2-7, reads DSGVTQTPKHLITATGQRVTLRCSPRSGDLSVYWYQQSLDQGLQFLIQYYNGEERAKGNILERFSAQQFPDLHSELNLSSLELGDSALYFCASSGASSVLGEQYFGPGTRLTVT.